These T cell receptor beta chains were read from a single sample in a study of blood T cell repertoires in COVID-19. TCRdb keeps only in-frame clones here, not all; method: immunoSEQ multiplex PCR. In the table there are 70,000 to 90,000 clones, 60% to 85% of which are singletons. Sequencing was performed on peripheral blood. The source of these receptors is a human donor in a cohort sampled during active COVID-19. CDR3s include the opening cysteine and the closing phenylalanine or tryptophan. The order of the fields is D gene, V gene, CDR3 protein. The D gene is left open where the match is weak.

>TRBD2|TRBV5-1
CASSFTPSSGRETQYF
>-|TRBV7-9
CASNSGNEQFF
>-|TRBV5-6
CASSFEENTDTQYF
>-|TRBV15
CATRGAGEDEYF
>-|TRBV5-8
CASSIYRAGDTEAFF
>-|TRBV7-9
CASSPRIGDNEQFF
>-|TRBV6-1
CASSEKTDPQETQYF
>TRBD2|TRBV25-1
CASSEWSSGSDPDTQYF
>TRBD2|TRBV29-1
CSVMILAGGPGDTQYF
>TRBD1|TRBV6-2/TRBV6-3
CASSWTGSYGYTF
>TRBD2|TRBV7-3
CASSLVAGEGEQYF
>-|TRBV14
CASSLLGLNGYTF
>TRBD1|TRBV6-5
CASSYTRTGVNEQFF
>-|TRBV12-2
CASRPTRTGRGMYNSPLHF
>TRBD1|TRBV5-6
CASSLDRGSSSPLHF
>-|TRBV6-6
CASVAGSTDTQYF
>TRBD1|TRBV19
CASSWGQESFYGYTF
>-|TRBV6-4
CASSSGRGVANEQFF
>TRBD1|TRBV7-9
CASSGTGEVFANTEAFF
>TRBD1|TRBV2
CASSPDRFREKLFF
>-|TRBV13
CASNSIDYNEQFF
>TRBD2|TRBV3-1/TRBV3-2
CASSQLAGETDTQYF
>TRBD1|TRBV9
CASSPGQGSQPQHF
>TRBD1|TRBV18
CASSPRTGSDEQFF
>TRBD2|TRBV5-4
CASSLWFGGVETQYF
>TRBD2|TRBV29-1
CSVAGASTDTQYF
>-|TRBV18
CASSRLDSPGTEAFF
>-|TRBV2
CASKTTWETQYF
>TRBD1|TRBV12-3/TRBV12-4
CASSLTGRTEAFF
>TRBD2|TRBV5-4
CASSPRLAGLAFYNEQFF
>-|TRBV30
CAWSTGEGNEQFF
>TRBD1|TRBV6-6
CASSYTVGGPSGELFF
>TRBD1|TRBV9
CASSAEGQGADYGYTF
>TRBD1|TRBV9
CASSGLTGGTTEAFF
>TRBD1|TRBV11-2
CASSLVGTGNGYTF
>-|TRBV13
CASSLRRVETQYF
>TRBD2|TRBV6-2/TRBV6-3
CASSVSGTAGEQFF
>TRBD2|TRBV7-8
CASSFRTSGRIESDTQYF
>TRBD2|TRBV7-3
CASSLTGGGNNEQFF
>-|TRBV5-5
CASSLWQGNYGYTF
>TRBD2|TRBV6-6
CASSYLTSGGWFF
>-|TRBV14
CASSQDYTGELFF
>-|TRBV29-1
CSVDGDTGPDTQYF
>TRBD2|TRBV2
CASAGGYEQYF
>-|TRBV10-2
CASMIGAGELFF
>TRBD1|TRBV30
CAWSKYRGTEAFF
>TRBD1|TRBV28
CASSEKNRGVAEKLFF
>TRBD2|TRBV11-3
CASSGELAGDENEQFF
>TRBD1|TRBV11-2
CASSLAPGTGLAFF
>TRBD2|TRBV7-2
CASSLALERGLNTQYF
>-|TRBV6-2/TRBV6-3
CASRYLSNQPQHF
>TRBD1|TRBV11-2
CASSRQGAEAFF
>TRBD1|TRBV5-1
CASSTGQGPEAFF
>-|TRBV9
CASSVGRNKQSGANVLTF
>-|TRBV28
CASKIRTGDPYNEQFF
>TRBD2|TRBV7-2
CASSTGGLAGGPGDTQYF
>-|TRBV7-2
CASSLRQGRGNTEAFF
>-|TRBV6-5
CATSRESIYNEQFF